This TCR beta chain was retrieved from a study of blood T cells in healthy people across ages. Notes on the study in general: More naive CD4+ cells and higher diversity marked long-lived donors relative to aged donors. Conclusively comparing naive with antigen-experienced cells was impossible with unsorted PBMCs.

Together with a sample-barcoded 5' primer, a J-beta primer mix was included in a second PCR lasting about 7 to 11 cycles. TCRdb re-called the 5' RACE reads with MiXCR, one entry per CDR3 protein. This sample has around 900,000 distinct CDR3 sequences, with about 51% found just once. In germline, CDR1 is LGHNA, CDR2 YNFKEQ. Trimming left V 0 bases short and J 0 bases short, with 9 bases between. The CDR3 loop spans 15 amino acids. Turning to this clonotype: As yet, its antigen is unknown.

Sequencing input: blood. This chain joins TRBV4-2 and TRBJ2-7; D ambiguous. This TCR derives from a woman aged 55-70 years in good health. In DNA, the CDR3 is TGTGCCAGCAGCCAAGATCTCGGTTACTCCTACGAGCAGTACTTC. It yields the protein CASSQDLGYSYEQYF.